This TCR beta chain was retrieved from a study of blood T cells in healthy people across ages. The study, taken as a whole, reports: A strong correlation was seen between TCR beta diversity and naive T cell percentage.

The extraction recovered at least 6 micrograms of total RNA per sample. The CDR3 is 12 amino acids. From germline, CDR1 is ENHRY and CDR2 SYGVKD. V trimming: 9 bases; J trimming: 5 bases; junction bases outside the gene matches: 7. Alongside a J-beta primer mix, a sample-barcoded 5' primer served in a second PCR lasting about 7 to 11 cycles. MiXCR, applied by TCRdb to the 5' RACE reads, yields one record per CDR3 protein. The data contain about 1,600,000 distinct CDR3 sequences, roughly 40% of them seen just once; the ten biggest clones take up approximately 7.9%. With respect to this clonotype: Antigen: not known.

The sequencing sample was made of blood. This receptor was taken from a young woman in good health. The chain couples TRBV10-3 to TRBJ2-7, with 7 bases matching TRBD2. In DNA, the CDR3 is TGTGCCATAGCGGGGCTTCTCCACGAGCAGTACTTC. Protein sequence: CAIAGLLHEQYF.